This is a list of T cell receptor beta chains from one sample in a study of lymphopenia after photon versus proton radiotherapy. Assay used: immunoSEQ multiplex PCR; TCRdb lists only in-frame clones, some missing. The table includes 20,000 or so clones, approximately 84% detected once. Sequencing used peripheral blood, obtained from a patient treated with photon-based radiotherapy. The receptors stem from a woman aged 45-59 years with pancreatic cancer. Both conserved end residues are part of each CDR3. D genes are given only for firm matches. Size tells how often a clone was seen (once, few, many) or the class of an expanded clone, and some rows leave it out.

TRBD2 | TRBJ2-5 | TRBV7-8 | NA | CASSPGGTTQETQYF | TGTGCCAGCAGCCCCGGCGGGACTACTCAAGAGACCCAGTACTTC
TRBD1 | TRBJ1-2 | TRBV30 | NA | CAWREGQGMMMGGYTF | TGTGCCTGGAGAGAAGGACAGGGTATGATGATGGGCGGCTACACCTTC
TRBD1 | TRBJ2-7 | TRBV29-1 | NA | CSVPRTGGEQYF | TGCAGCGTCCCTCGGACAGGGGGCGAGCAGTACTTC
NA | TRBJ1-6 | TRBV7-9 | NA | CASSSRDNSPLHF | TGTGCCAGCAGCTCTAGGGATAATTCACCCCTCCACTTT
NA | TRBJ2-1 | TRBV2 | NA | CATSSLALTYNEQFF | TGTGCCACCTCCAGCCTAGCGCTAACCTACAATGAGCAGTTCTTC
NA | TRBJ2-7 | TRBV14 | NA | CASSLGQLTYEQYF | TGTGCCAGCAGCCTAGGACAGCTTACCTACGAGCAGTACTTC
NA | TRBJ2-1 | TRBV19 | NA | CASSISHNSYNEQFF | TGTGCCAGTAGTATTTCACACAACTCCTACAATGAGCAGTTCTTC
NA | TRBJ1-1 | TRBV19 | NA | CASSPRGGMNTEAFF | TGTGCCAGTAGTCCCAGGGGCGGGATGAACACTGAAGCTTTCTTT
TRBD1 | TRBJ1-1 | TRBV19 | NA | CASSIAPGGGTEAFF | TGTGCCAGTAGTATAGCCCCAGGGGGAGGAACTGAAGCTTTCTTT
TRBD1 | TRBJ2-1 | TRBV19 | NA | CASSLGQGPYNEQFF | TGTGCCAGTAGCCTCGGACAGGGCCCCTACAATGAGCAGTTCTTC
NA | TRBJ1-1 | TRBV29-1 | NA | CSVLDGHTEAFF | TGCAGCGTTCTGGACGGTCACACTGAAGCTTTCTTT
TRBD2 | TRBJ2-2 | TRBV9 | NA | CASSPRLAGATGELFF | TGTGCCAGCAGCCCCCGACTAGCGGGAGCCACCGGGGAGCTGTTTTTT
NA | TRBJ2-2 | TRBV28 | NA | CASSLLRGGAVDTGELFF | TGTGCCAGCAGTTTGCTCCGTGGGGGGGCGGTAGACACCGGGGAGCTGTTTTTT
NA | TRBJ2-5 | TRBV10-2 | NA | CASSETRRETQYF | TGCGCCAGCTCAGAGACCCGCAGGGAGACCCAGTACTTC
NA | TRBJ2-7 | TRBV18 | once | CASSPGGGNEQYF | TGTGCCAGCTCACCGGGTGGTGGGAACGAGCAGTACTTC
NA | TRBJ2-3 | TRBV27 | NA | CASSQTRGRTDTQYF | TGTGCCAGCAGCCAGACCCGCGGACGCACAGATACGCAGTATTTT
TRBD2 | TRBJ2-3 | TRBV19 | NA | CASSPLAGVPDTQYF | TGTGCCAGTAGCCCTCTAGCGGGAGTCCCAGATACGCAGTATTTT
TRBD2 | TRBJ2-2 | TRBV19 | NA | CASSIPSGRPTGELFF | TGTGCCAGTAGTATCCCTAGCGGGAGGCCCACCGGGGAGCTGTTTTTT
NA | TRBJ2-3 | TRBV18 | NA | CASSRDSTDTQYF | TGTGCCAGCTCACGGGACAGCACAGATACGCAGTATTTT
NA | TRBJ1-1 | TRBV5-4 | NA | CASSPDGVWTEAFF | TGTGCCAGCAGCCCTGACGGGGTTTGGACTGAAGCTTTCTTT
NA | TRBJ1-6 | TRBV30 | NA | CAWSTGGSPLHF | TGTGCCTGGAGTACCGGGGGGTCACCCCTCCACTTT
NA | TRBJ1-2 | TRBV28 | NA | CASSNQGRGGHGYTF | TGTGCCAGCAGTAATCAGGGGAGAGGTGGACATGGCTACACCTTC
TRBD2 | TRBJ2-7 | TRBV7-9 | NA | CASSPLAGVLYEQYF | TGTGCCAGCAGCCCCCTAGCGGGAGTACTCTACGAGCAGTACTTC
TRBD1 | TRBJ2-7 | TRBV7-9 | NA | CASSPRDRDDEQYF | TGTGCCAGCAGCCCGCGGGACAGGGACGACGAGCAGTACTTC